This entry lists 16 T cell receptor beta chains sequenced from one sample in a study of shared clonotypes between healthy human individuals. Libraries were prepared by immunoSEQ multiplex PCR; TCRdb keeps only in-frame clonotypes and omits some of them. The top ten hold under 0.45% of the sample, which has more than 1.2 million clones, approximately 98.5% seen once. Sequencing was performed on naive CD4+ T cells sorted from blood. Stated subset: CD45RA+ positively selected. Receptor source: a man younger than 40 in good health.

This chain connects TRBV2 to TRBJ2-1; D might be TRBD2 (6 bases). Germline values: CDR1 SNHLY, CDR2 FYNNEI. The CDR3 consists of 14 residues. V was shortened by 3 bases and J by 10 bases, with 16 bases between the two germline ends. This CDR3 is CASSDPGLFGEQFF. CDR3 bases: TGTGCCAGCAGTGACCCGGGACTCTTTGGGGAGCAGTTCTTC.

The J gene is TRBJ1-2, the V gene TRBV6-5, with 7 bases that match TRBD1. The CDR3 runs to 16 residues. Germline CDR1 is MNHEY and CDR2 is SVGAGI. J lost 5 bases, V lost 0 bases, and 9 bases had no gene match. Written as DNA, the CDR3 is TGTGCCAGCAGTTACTCCGCCGGGACAGAATCGTATGGCTACACCTTC. Encoded protein: CASSYSAGTESYGYTF.

The gene calls are TRBV5-1 and TRBJ2-1; 11 positions agree with TRBD2. Germline V gives CDR1 SGHRS, CDR2 YFSETQ. V shed 1 base and J 8 bases; nucleotides not matched to a gene: 5. There are 15 residues in the CDR3. The CDR3 is CASSLNQLAGDEQFF. CDR3 coding DNA: TGCGCCAGCAGCTTGAATCAACTAGCGGGAGATGAGCAGTTCTTC.

The chain has TRBV11-3 and TRBJ2-1, with D uncertain. Trimming removed 5 bases from V and 4 bases from J, with 18 bases in between. Germline V gene sequence: CDR1 SGHNT, CDR2 YENEEA. The CDR3 loop spans 16 amino acids. The CDR3 protein is CASSEDPSGLYNEQFF. CDR3 DNA: TGTGCCAGCAGCGAAGACCCTTCGGGTTTATACAATGAGCAGTTCTTC.

A note on this clone: Other DNA sequences within the sample encode an identical CDR3. The CDR3 region is CASSLGGSYGYTF. DNA for the CDR3: TGTGCCAGCAGTTTGGGGGGTTCCTATGGCTACACCTTC. The chain couples TRBV28 to TRBJ1-2; maybe TRBD1 (5 bases). CDR1 and CDR2 (germline): MDHEN, SYDVKM. The CDR3 extends over 13 amino acids. V was shortened by 3 bases and J by 4 bases, with 9 bases between the two germline ends.

This rearrangement joins TRBV6-5 to TRBJ1-5; 10 bases agree with TRBD1. Germline-derived CDR1 and CDR2 are MNHEY and SVGAGI. CDR3 length: 14 residues. Trimming removed 10 bases from V and 0 bases from J; junction bases left unmatched: 3. As DNA, the CDR3 is TGTGCCACAAGACAGGGGGCTAGCAATCAGCCCCAGCATTTT. Protein: CATRQGASNQPQHF.

This chain's CDR3 is CASSDRLAGGVNEQFF. The CDR3 coding sequence is TGTGCCAGCAGCGATCGACTAGCGGGAGGAGTCAATGAGCAGTTCTTC. The J gene is TRBJ2-1, the V gene TRBV9; 13 bases match TRBD2. Per germline, CDR1 SGDLS and CDR2 YYNGEE. The V gene end was trimmed by 3 bases and the J gene end by 6 bases; junction bases not matched to a gene: 6. This CDR3 region has 16 residues.

This chain joins TRBV29-1 and TRBJ1-2; D perhaps matches TRBD1 (5 bases). V lost 6 bases and J lost 4, with 12 bases in between. Germline V CDR1 and CDR2: SQVTM, ANQGSEA. The CDR3 is 12 amino acids. CDR3 in amino acids: CSVLQGTYGYTF. The CDR3 region has the DNA TGCAGCGTGTTGCAGGGTACCTATGGCTACACCTTC.

This rearrangement joins TRBV5-1 to TRBJ2-1, with D perhaps matching TRBD2 (5 bases). The germline V and J ends were trimmed by 3 bases and 9 bases, with 22 bases remaining between them. CDR1 and CDR2 from the germline V gene are SGHRS and YFSETQ. This CDR3 comprises 16 residues. The CDR3 DNA sequence: TGCGCCAGCAGCTCGCTACTAGTTGCCCTAGAGCGTGAGCAGTTCTTC. Amino acids: CASSSLLVALEREQFF.

This clone is a singleton in its sample. This chain links TRBV11-3 with TRBJ2-7, with TRBD1 matching over 7 bases. The junction had 9 bases not matched to a gene; V was cut back by 5 bases and J by 5 bases. This CDR3 is built from 14 residues. From germline, CDR1 is SGHNT and CDR2 YENEEA. The CDR3 spells CASSGQDSRDEQYF. DNA of the CDR3: TGTGCCAGCAGCGGACAGGACAGCCGAGACGAGCAGTACTTC.

The chain recombines TRBV27 with TRBJ2-6; perhaps TRBD2 as D (5 bases). The CDR3 is 16 residues long. Between the trimmed V and J ends, which lost 5 bases and 2 bases, there was a span of 13 bases. In germline, CDR1 is MNHEY, CDR2 SMNVEV (reference sequence). The CDR3 DNA sequence: TGTGCCAGCAGTCCCCTATCCGGGACTGGGGCCAACGTCCTGACTTTC. This sequence encodes CASSPLSGTGANVLTF.

This clone was seen once. The chain uses TRBV5-6 and TRBJ2-7; maybe TRBD1 (5 bases). Trimming took off 4 bases at V and 0 bases at J, with 14 bases between the two ends. The length of the CDR3 is 15 residues. Germline V gene sequence: CDR1 SGHDT, CDR2 YYEEEE. The DNA for the CDR3 is TGTGCCAGCAGCATAACCGTAGGGGCCTCCTACGAGCAGTACTTC. Translated: CASSITVGASYEQYF.

The rearrangement links TRBV7-9 to TRBJ1-3; D gene ambiguous. The V end was cut by 1 base, the J end by 0 bases, with 10 bases between. The CDR3 is 16 residues long. CDR1 SEHNR and CDR2 FQNEAQ come from the germline V gene (reference sequence). CDR3: CASSLDGPTSGNTIYF. In DNA, the CDR3 is TGTGCCAGCAGCTTAGACGGACCGACCTCTGGAAACACCATATATTTT.

The rearrangement links TRBV5-1 to TRBJ1-2, with D hard to call. This CDR3 spans 14 amino acids. The germline CDR1 and CDR2 sequences are SGHRS and YFSETQ. Trimming shortened V by 0 bases and J by 6 bases, and 12 bases separated the two germline ends. CDR3 DNA sequence: TGCGCCAGCAGCTTGGCGCAGACCTTCGATGGCTACACCTTC. Protein product: CASSLAQTFDGYTF.

This rearrangement joins TRBV18 to TRBJ2-1, with TRBD1 matching over 7 bases. Germline lookup yields CDR1 KGHSH and CDR2 LQKENI. There are 15 residues in the CDR3. V shed 3 bases, J shed 5 bases, and the junction held 7 bases outside the gene matches. In nucleotides, the CDR3 is TGTGCCAGCTCACCTCTGACAGGGAAGGACAATGAGCAGTTCTTC. Its translation is CASSPLTGKDNEQFF.

CDR3 residues: CASSSWGLAYEQYF. As DNA, the CDR3 is TGTGCCAGCAGCTCGTGGGGACTAGCCTACGAGCAGTACTTC. The gene calls are TRBV7-9 and TRBJ2-7; 8 bases are shared with TRBD2. This CDR3 comprises 14 residues. CDR1 SEHNR and CDR2 FQNEAQ come from the germline V gene (reference sequence). V was clipped by 4 bases and J by 2 bases; unmatched bases: 4.